This T cell receptor beta chain originates from a study of T-cell reconstitution after alpha-beta-depleted transplantation in children. The CDR3 runs to 18 residues. V was pared by 6 bases and J by 1 base, with 11 bases of the junction left unmatched. Germline-derived CDR1 and CDR2 are SGHAT and FQDESV (reference sequence). Researchers prepared the TCRbeta library using unique molecular identifiers, the study reports. One entry per CDR3 protein, called by TCRdb with MiXCR from the PCR reads. The sample yields approximately 500,000 distinct CDR3 sequences, about 11% seen once. The table lists this clonotype with many counts.

The rearrangement uses TRBV11-1 and TRBJ2-1, with 11 bases that match TRBD2. This sample comprised PBMCs, obtained before TCRalphabeta/CD19-depleted stem cell transplant. This TCR derives from a child aged 2-15 years with inherited bone marrow failure, due to receive a stem cell transplant. This CDR3 is CASSKTSGRLRSYNEQFF. The CDR3 DNA follows: TGTGCCAGCAGTAAAACTAGCGGGAGACTCCGGTCCTACAATGAGCAGTTCTTC.